A selection of T cell receptor beta chains follows, all from one sample in a study of shared T cell receptors in the human thymus. TCRdb's copy holds only in-frame clones and misses some; the assay was immunoSEQ multiplex PCR. In the table there are about 730,000 clones, roughly 88% of which are singletons. This sample also belongs to another study, concerning human thymus T cells.

Sequencing input: thymocytes. The origin of the receptors is a girl under three years old with a congenital heart defect. The CDR3 runs from the conserved cysteine through the conserved F or W. Only some rows state a clone size, as once, few, many or a class for expanded clones.

v_gene | abundance | CDR3aa
TRBV5-1 | NA | CASSLTKDRGAYYEQYF
TRBV14 | NA | CASSQNRPGHPIPNYGYTF
TRBV2 | NA | CASSVVHPLEFF
TRBV28 | NA | CASSLTPGQGARNTEAFF
TRBV6-5 | NA | CASSYTGGQETQYF
TRBV19 | NA | CASSRGQNTEAFF
TRBV2 | once | CASSDPGSNQPQHF
TRBV5-6 | NA | CARLRGYHGYTF
TRBV10-3 | NA | CAITGERNSPLHF
TRBV19 | once | CASSIDTRGRGNSPLHF
TRBV7-9 | NA | CASAVGPAYGYTF
TRBV27 | NA | CASSYDRGGGWRGDGYTF
TRBV5-1 | once | CASSLEAAGDYGYTF
TRBV4-1 | NA | CASSQREVQGTEAFF
TRBV4-1 | once | CASSHRQISGSYNEQFF
TRBV2 | NA | CASSGDYHTDTQYF
TRBV4-1 | NA | CASSQSGRDRGPGTGELFF
TRBV6-4 | NA | CASSRFGTGPNTEAFF
TRBV5-5 | NA | CASRYDRTSGNTIYF
TRBV4-2 | NA | CASSQDLIRVVEQGYNEQFF
TRBV6-1 | NA | CASSARTGGNGYTF
TRBV2 | NA | CANGTHNEQFF
TRBV6-1 | few | CASSDDILAKNIQYF
TRBV25-1 | NA | CASRPGQTTYEQYF
TRBV7-9 | once | CASSFGLGNTIYF